The 2 T cell receptor beta chains presented below share a single source sample, sequenced in a study of shared clonotypes between healthy human individuals. TCRdb's table, derived via immunoSEQ multiplex PCR, lists solely in-frame clones and lacks some. Among about 2.3 million clones listed, roughly 92% were seen once. Sequencing was done on a sample of naive CD4+ T cells from PBMCs. Subset given: CD45RA+ positively selected. The receptor set was obtained from a man aged 18 to 30 in good health. Some clones in this sample may be carry-over from other donors' samples.

Here the CDR3 DNA reads TGTGCCAGCAGAGCCGGGACAGTTCTGTACGAGCAGTACTTC. Its protein product is CASRAGTVLYEQYF. The gene calls are TRBV28 and TRBJ2-7, with 7 bases lining up with TRBD1. The CDR3 spans 14 residues. Germline V gives CDR1 MDHEN, CDR2 SYDVKM. V lost 6 bases and J lost 4; bases outside the gene matches: 9.

The rearrangement uses TRBV9 and TRBJ1-3; D unclear. CDR1 and CDR2 from the germline V gene are SGDLS and YYNGEE. CDR3 length equals 16 residues. Trimming cost V 2 bases and J 0 bases, with 12 bases left between them. In nucleotides, the CDR3 is TGTGCCAGCAGCGTGAACCACTACAGCTCTGGAAACACCATATATTTT. It encodes CASSVNHYSSGNTIYF.